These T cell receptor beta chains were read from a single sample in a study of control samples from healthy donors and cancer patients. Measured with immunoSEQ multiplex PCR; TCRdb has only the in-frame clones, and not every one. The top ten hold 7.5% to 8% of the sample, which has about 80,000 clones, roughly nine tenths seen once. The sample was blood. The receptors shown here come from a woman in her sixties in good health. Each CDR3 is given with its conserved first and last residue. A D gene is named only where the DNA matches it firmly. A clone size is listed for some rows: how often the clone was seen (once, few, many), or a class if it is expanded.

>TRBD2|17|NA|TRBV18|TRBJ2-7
TGTGCCAGCTCAAGGGGACTAGCGGGGGTACTTCCGTACGAGCAGTACTTC
CASSRGLAGVLPYEQYF
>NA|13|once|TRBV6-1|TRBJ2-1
TGTGCCACCTCCCGGGACTCCTACAATGAGCAGTTCTTC
CATSRDSYNEQFF
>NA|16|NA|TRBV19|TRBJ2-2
TGTGCCAGTACCCACGCCAGTGCTGGTCTGAACGGGGAGCTGTTTTTT
CASTHASAGLNGELFF
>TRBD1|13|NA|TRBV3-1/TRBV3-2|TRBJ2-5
TGTGCCAGCAACAGACAGGGGGCAGAGACCCAGTACTTC
CASNRQGAETQYF
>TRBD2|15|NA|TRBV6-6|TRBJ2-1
TGTGCCAGCACATATTCTAGCGGGGGGATCTATGAGCAGTTCTTC
CASTYSSGGIYEQFF
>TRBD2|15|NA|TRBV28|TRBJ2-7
TGTGCCAGCAGCTCCCCCCTAGCGGGTATCTACGAGCAGTACTTC
CASSSPLAGIYEQYF
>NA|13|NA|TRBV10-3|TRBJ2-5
TGTGCCATCAGGGCGGGTGGAGGGGAGATCCAGTACTTC
CAIRAGGGEIQYF
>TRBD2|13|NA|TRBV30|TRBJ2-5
TGTGCCTGGAGTGGCGGGAGGGGGGAGACCCAGTACTTC
CAWSGGRGETQYF
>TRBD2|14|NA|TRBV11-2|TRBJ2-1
TGTGCCAGCAGAAGGACTAGAGACTACAATGAGCAGTTCTTC
CASRRTRDYNEQFF
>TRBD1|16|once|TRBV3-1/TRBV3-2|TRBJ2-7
TGTGCCAGCAGCCATCCAGGGGGAGCCACCTCCTACGAGCAGTACTTC
CASSHPGGATSYEQYF
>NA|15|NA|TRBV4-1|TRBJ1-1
TGCGCCAGCAGCCAGATTGGTCGGAAGAACACTGAAGCTTTCTTT
CASSQIGRKNTEAFF
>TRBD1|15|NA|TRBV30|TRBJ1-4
TGTGCCTGGGGGAAAGGGGGCAGTTCTAATGAAAAACTGTTTTTT
CAWGKGGSSNEKLFF
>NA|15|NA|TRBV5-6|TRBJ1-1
TGTGCCAGCAGCTTGTTGGGTACTTTGAACACTGAAGCTTTCTTT
CASSLLGTLNTEAFF
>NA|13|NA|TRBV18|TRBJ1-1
TGTGCCAGCTCACCCGGAAGGGGCACTGAAGCTTTCTTT
CASSPGRGTEAFF
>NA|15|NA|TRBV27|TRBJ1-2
TGTGCCAGCAGTTTAGTAGGGATTGGGTGGTATGGCTACACCTTC
CASSLVGIGWYGYTF
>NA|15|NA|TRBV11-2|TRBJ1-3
TGTGCCAGCAGCCAGACTTGGGGCCTAGGAAACACCATATATTTT
CASSQTWGLGNTIYF
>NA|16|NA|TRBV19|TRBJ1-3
TGTGCCAGTAGTACTCGGGACCGGCAGGCTGGAAACACCATATATTTT
CASSTRDRQAGNTIYF